A selection of T cell receptor beta chains follows, all from one sample in a study of blood T cell repertoires in COVID-19. Repertoires were generated with immunoSEQ multiplex PCR, while TCRdb's copy carries only in-frame clones and drops some. Seen here are approximately 72,000 clones, over 80% observed once, and the top ten hold about 20%. Sample: peripheral blood. The receptors were sampled from a woman of 80 years or more with acute or convalescent COVID-19. Both conserved end residues are part of each CDR3. The D gene is left open where the match is weak. Only some rows state a clone size, as once, few, many or a class for expanded clones.

j_call: TRBJ2-3
cdr3_length: 14
d_call: .
v_call: TRBV29-1
clone_size: once
cdr3_nt: TGCAGCGTCTCGGGACACCAATACACAGATACGCAGTATTTT
cdr3_aa: CSVSGHQYTDTQYF

j_call: TRBJ2-1
cdr3_length: 17
d_call: TRBD2
v_call: TRBV5-4
clone_size: .
cdr3_nt: TGTGCCAGCAGTTCCCTAGCGGGGGATAAGAATAACAATGAGCAGTTCTTC
cdr3_aa: CASSSLAGDKNNNEQFF

j_call: TRBJ1-1
cdr3_length: 11
d_call: .
v_call: TRBV25-1
clone_size: .
cdr3_nt: TGTGCCAGCGTGGACACGGGTGAAGCTTTCTTT
cdr3_aa: CASVDTGEAFF

j_call: TRBJ1-5
cdr3_length: 13
d_call: .
v_call: TRBV7-8
clone_size: .
cdr3_nt: TGTGCCAGCAGCTTAGTAGGACAGATACTCCAGCATTTT
cdr3_aa: CASSLVGQILQHF

j_call: TRBJ1-4
cdr3_length: 13
d_call: TRBD1
v_call: TRBV2
clone_size: .
cdr3_nt: TGTGCCAGCAGTGAGACAGGGCGGGAAAAACTGTTTTTT
cdr3_aa: CASSETGREKLFF

j_call: TRBJ2-7
cdr3_length: 15
d_call: TRBD1
v_call: TRBV7-6
clone_size: .
cdr3_nt: TGTGCCAGCAGCTTGGGGACAGGGGGGATCTACGAGCAGTACTTC
cdr3_aa: CASSLGTGGIYEQYF

j_call: TRBJ1-6
cdr3_length: 16
d_call: .
v_call: TRBV6-6
clone_size: few
cdr3_nt: TGTGCCAGCAGTTACTCCCCTCAGGGCGGCAATTCACCCCTCCACTTT
cdr3_aa: CASSYSPQGGNSPLHF

j_call: TRBJ2-1
cdr3_length: 12
d_call: .
v_call: TRBV30
clone_size: .
cdr3_nt: TGTGCCTGGAAAGGCGGAAACAATGAGCAGTTCTTC
cdr3_aa: CAWKGGNNEQFF

j_call: TRBJ2-1
cdr3_length: 18
d_call: TRBD2
v_call: TRBV11-3
clone_size: few
cdr3_nt: TGTGCCAGCAGCTTACGGGTCTTAGCGGGGGGGCGTGGGGATGAGCAGTTCTTC
cdr3_aa: CASSLRVLAGGRGDEQFF

j_call: TRBJ2-3
cdr3_length: 18
d_call: TRBD2
v_call: TRBV3-1/TRBV3-2
clone_size: once
cdr3_nt: TGTGCCAGCAGCCAAGATACTAGCGGGGGGCTCTTAGGGGATACGCAGTATTTT
cdr3_aa: CASSQDTSGGLLGDTQYF

j_call: TRBJ1-2
cdr3_length: 14
d_call: .
v_call: TRBV11-2
clone_size: once
cdr3_nt: TGTGCCAGCAGCTCGAGACAGGCTTCCTATGGCTACACCTTC
cdr3_aa: CASSSRQASYGYTF

j_call: TRBJ1-6
cdr3_length: 14
d_call: .
v_call: TRBV5-1
clone_size: .
cdr3_nt: TGCGCCAGCAGCTTGGGACAGCGAAATTCACCCCTCCACTTT
cdr3_aa: CASSLGQRNSPLHF

j_call: TRBJ2-3
cdr3_length: 15
d_call: TRBD1
v_call: TRBV7-6
clone_size: .
cdr3_nt: TGTGCCAGCAGCCAGCGGACAGGTTTAACAGATACGCAGTATTTT
cdr3_aa: CASSQRTGLTDTQYF

j_call: TRBJ2-7
cdr3_length: 14
d_call: .
v_call: TRBV6-5
clone_size: .
cdr3_nt: TGTGCCAGCACCCGCATCTTCAGGGTAAACGAGCAGTACTTC
cdr3_aa: CASTRIFRVNEQYF

j_call: TRBJ2-7
cdr3_length: 15
d_call: TRBD1
v_call: TRBV30
clone_size: .
cdr3_nt: TGTGCCTGGAGTGTATCCGGGGACAGGGGACACGAGCAGTACTTC
cdr3_aa: CAWSVSGDRGHEQYF

j_call: TRBJ1-2
cdr3_length: 13
d_call: TRBD1
v_call: TRBV9
clone_size: .
cdr3_nt: TGTGCCAGCAGCCAGGGACAGGACTATGGCTACACCTTC
cdr3_aa: CASSQGQDYGYTF

j_call: TRBJ1-3
cdr3_length: 17
d_call: TRBD1
v_call: TRBV11-2
clone_size: .
cdr3_nt: TGTGCCAGCAGCTTATGGGCAGGGGGTAACTCTGGAAACACCATATATTTT
cdr3_aa: CASSLWAGGNSGNTIYF

j_call: TRBJ1-5
cdr3_length: 17
d_call: TRBD1
v_call: TRBV7-8
clone_size: .
cdr3_nt: TGTGCCAGCAGCCTACGAGGATTCGGGACAGCAAATCAGCCCCAGCATTTT
cdr3_aa: CASSLRGFGTANQPQHF

j_call: TRBJ2-1
cdr3_length: 12
d_call: TRBD2
v_call: TRBV3-1/TRBV3-2
clone_size: .
cdr3_nt: TGTGCCAGCAGCCCCGGACTAGCGGGAAAGTTCTTC
cdr3_aa: CASSPGLAGKFF

j_call: TRBJ2-7
cdr3_length: 16
d_call: TRBD1
v_call: TRBV3-1/TRBV3-2
clone_size: .
cdr3_nt: TGTGCCAGCAGCCCCAGACAGGGGCCGGTGACGTACGAGCAGTACTTC
cdr3_aa: CASSPRQGPVTYEQYF

j_call: TRBJ1-4
cdr3_length: 16
d_call: .
v_call: TRBV5-4
clone_size: .
cdr3_nt: TGTGCCAGCAGCTTGCCCGGGAATGAACGTGGTGAAAAACTGTTTTTT
cdr3_aa: CASSLPGNERGEKLFF

j_call: TRBJ2-7
cdr3_length: 13
d_call: .
v_call: TRBV12-3/TRBV12-4
clone_size: .
cdr3_nt: TGTGCCAGCAGTTTGGGCCTTTCCTACGAGCAGTACTTC
cdr3_aa: CASSLGLSYEQYF

j_call: TRBJ2-1
cdr3_length: 14
d_call: .
v_call: TRBV27
clone_size: .
cdr3_nt: TGTGCCAGCAGTTTACGGGAGAGATACAATGAGCAGTTCTTC
cdr3_aa: CASSLRERYNEQFF

j_call: TRBJ2-7
cdr3_length: 13
d_call: .
v_call: TRBV5-8
clone_size: .
cdr3_nt: TGTGCCAGCAACGTGGTCAGCTCCTACGAGCAGTACTTC
cdr3_aa: CASNVVSSYEQYF

j_call: TRBJ2-5
cdr3_length: 15
d_call: TRBD2
v_call: TRBV4-2
clone_size: .
cdr3_nt: TGTGCCAGCAGCCCAGACGGGACTACACAAGAGACCCAGTACTTC
cdr3_aa: CASSPDGTTQETQYF

j_call: TRBJ2-1
cdr3_length: 13
d_call: TRBD2
v_call: TRBV24-1
clone_size: .
cdr3_nt: TGTGCCACCAGGACTAGCGGATACAATGAGCAGTTCTTC
cdr3_aa: CATRTSGYNEQFF

j_call: TRBJ2-3
cdr3_length: 17
d_call: TRBD1
v_call: TRBV5-4
clone_size: .
cdr3_nt: TGTGCCAGCAGCCGCGGACAGGGGGCGATGATGGGGGATACGCAGTATTTT
cdr3_aa: CASSRGQGAMMGDTQYF

j_call: TRBJ1-4
cdr3_length: 15
d_call: .
v_call: TRBV10-3
clone_size: .
cdr3_nt: TGTGCCATCAGTCTCCGACCAGGAACTAATGAAAAACTGTTTTTT
cdr3_aa: CAISLRPGTNEKLFF

j_call: TRBJ2-7
cdr3_length: 15
d_call: .
v_call: TRBV15
clone_size: .
cdr3_nt: TGTGCCACCAGCAGAGATCGGTGGGACTGGAACGAGCAGTACTTC
cdr3_aa: CATSRDRWDWNEQYF

j_call: TRBJ2-2
cdr3_length: 14
d_call: .
v_call: TRBV7-9
clone_size: once
cdr3_nt: TGTGCCAGCAGCTTAGTAGGGGACACCGGGGAGCTGTTTTTT
cdr3_aa: CASSLVGDTGELFF

j_call: TRBJ2-5
cdr3_length: 12
d_call: .
v_call: TRBV30
clone_size: .
cdr3_nt: TGTGCCTGGAACTCCGCTAGCAAGACCCAGTACTTC
cdr3_aa: CAWNSASKTQYF

j_call: TRBJ2-1
cdr3_length: 13
d_call: .
v_call: TRBV6-5
clone_size: .
cdr3_nt: TGTGCCAGCAAAACTGAGGGCTACAATGAGCAGTTCTTC
cdr3_aa: CASKTEGYNEQFF

j_call: TRBJ2-4
cdr3_length: 14
d_call: TRBD1
v_call: TRBV5-1
clone_size: .
cdr3_nt: TGCGCCAGCAGCTTAAGACAGGGATCGGACATTCAGTACTTC
cdr3_aa: CASSLRQGSDIQYF

j_call: TRBJ2-3
cdr3_length: 22
d_call: TRBD2
v_call: TRBV18
clone_size: .
cdr3_nt: TGTGCCAGCTCACGAATTCCTACAGGGGAAGGTATCCTGACTAGCGGGGCAGATACGCAGTATTTT
cdr3_aa: CASSRIPTGEGILTSGADTQYF

j_call: TRBJ1-1
cdr3_length: 14
d_call: .
v_call: TRBV3-1/TRBV3-2
clone_size: few
cdr3_nt: TGTGCCAGCAGCCAAGATGGTGGAGGTCGGGAAGCTTTCTTT
cdr3_aa: CASSQDGGGREAFF

j_call: TRBJ1-1
cdr3_length: 12
d_call: .
v_call: TRBV3-1/TRBV3-2
clone_size: .
cdr3_nt: TGTGCCAGCAGCGAGGGTTACACTGAAGCTTTCTTT
cdr3_aa: CASSEGYTEAFF

j_call: TRBJ1-1
cdr3_length: 15
d_call: .
v_call: TRBV5-1
clone_size: .
cdr3_nt: TGCGCCAGCAGCGCAGGGGCGGCGGGGGACACTGAAGCTTTCTTT
cdr3_aa: CASSAGAAGDTEAFF

j_call: TRBJ1-1
cdr3_length: 14
d_call: .
v_call: TRBV2
clone_size: .
cdr3_nt: TGTGCCAGCACCCTCGGGGGAGGTGACACTGAAGCTTTCTTT
cdr3_aa: CASTLGGGDTEAFF

j_call: TRBJ2-1
cdr3_length: 15
d_call: .
v_call: TRBV5-4
clone_size: .
cdr3_nt: TGTGCCAGCATCTCCAAGGGCGGGACGGGCAATGAGCAGTTCTTC
cdr3_aa: CASISKGGTGNEQFF

j_call: TRBJ2-5
cdr3_length: 15
d_call: TRBD1
v_call: TRBV28
clone_size: .
cdr3_nt: TGTGCCAGCAGTTTTCAAGGGACAGGGGGAGAGACCCAGTACTTC
cdr3_aa: CASSFQGTGGETQYF

j_call: TRBJ1-2
cdr3_length: 14
d_call: .
v_call: TRBV11-3
clone_size: .
cdr3_nt: TGTGCCAGCAGCTTAGATGGGGCCGACTATGGCTACACCTTC
cdr3_aa: CASSLDGADYGYTF

j_call: TRBJ1-2
cdr3_length: 13
d_call: TRBD1
v_call: TRBV12-3/TRBV12-4
clone_size: few
cdr3_nt: TGTGCCAGCAGTCTAACAGGGGGATATGGCTACACCTTC
cdr3_aa: CASSLTGGYGYTF

j_call: TRBJ1-2
cdr3_length: 13
d_call: .
v_call: TRBV2
clone_size: few
cdr3_nt: TGTGCCAGCAGTGAAAGCAGGGAAGGGGGCTACACCTTC
cdr3_aa: CASSESREGGYTF

j_call: TRBJ2-3
cdr3_length: 14
d_call: TRBD2
v_call: TRBV5-1
clone_size: .
cdr3_nt: TGCGCCAGCAGCTGGGGTCTAGCGGAAGATACGCAGTATTTT
cdr3_aa: CASSWGLAEDTQYF

j_call: TRBJ1-5
cdr3_length: 16
d_call: TRBD1
v_call: TRBV4-2
clone_size: .
cdr3_nt: TGTGCCAGCAGCCCGGACAGGGACCTTGGCAATCAGCCCCAGCATTTT
cdr3_aa: CASSPDRDLGNQPQHF

j_call: TRBJ2-2
cdr3_length: 16
d_call: .
v_call: TRBV7-3
clone_size: .
cdr3_nt: TGTGCCAGCAGCCGTCGGAGGGCCCCGAACACCGGGGAGCTGTTTTTT
cdr3_aa: CASSRRRAPNTGELFF

j_call: TRBJ1-1
cdr3_length: 12
d_call: .
v_call: TRBV29-1
clone_size: few
cdr3_nt: TGCAGCGTTGAAGCTAAGCCTCCAGAAGCTTTCTTT
cdr3_aa: CSVEAKPPEAFF

j_call: TRBJ2-1
cdr3_length: 14
d_call: .
v_call: TRBV5-5
clone_size: .
cdr3_nt: TGTGCCAGCAGCTTTGATCCGAGTTCACTTGAGCAGTTCTTC
cdr3_aa: CASSFDPSSLEQFF

j_call: TRBJ2-7
cdr3_length: 13
d_call: .
v_call: TRBV6-5
clone_size: .
cdr3_nt: TGTGCCAGCAGTAGACAGGCCACTTACGAGCAGTACTTC
cdr3_aa: CASSRQATYEQYF

j_call: TRBJ2-7
cdr3_length: 14
d_call: .
v_call: TRBV7-9
clone_size: .
cdr3_nt: TGTGCCAGCAGCCCCGGGACTGGAGCCTACGAGCAGTACTTC
cdr3_aa: CASSPGTGAYEQYF

j_call: TRBJ1-1
cdr3_length: 13
d_call: .
v_call: TRBV27
clone_size: .
cdr3_nt: TGTGCCAGCAGTTACCAGTGGAACACTGAAGCTTTCTTT
cdr3_aa: CASSYQWNTEAFF

j_call: TRBJ1-5
cdr3_length: 14
d_call: .
v_call: TRBV3-1/TRBV3-2
clone_size: .
cdr3_nt: TGTGCCAGCAGCCAACACCCGGGTGAGCAGCCCCAGCATTTT
cdr3_aa: CASSQHPGEQPQHF

j_call: TRBJ2-7
cdr3_length: 17
d_call: TRBD1
v_call: TRBV7-2
clone_size: .
cdr3_nt: TGTGCCAGCAGCTTAGCGCTAATGGGACAGGGCTCCTACGAGCAGTACTTC
cdr3_aa: CASSLALMGQGSYEQYF

j_call: TRBJ1-1
cdr3_length: 14
d_call: TRBD1
v_call: TRBV25-1
clone_size: .
cdr3_nt: TGTGCCAGCAGTTCCACAGGGGTCCAGGCTGAAGCTTTCTTT
cdr3_aa: CASSSTGVQAEAFF

j_call: TRBJ1-6
cdr3_length: 16
d_call: .
v_call: TRBV19
clone_size: few
cdr3_nt: TGTGCCAGTAGCCGGACGGACATGAGCTATAATTCACCCCTCCACTTT
cdr3_aa: CASSRTDMSYNSPLHF

j_call: TRBJ2-5
cdr3_length: 13
d_call: .
v_call: TRBV6-5
clone_size: .
cdr3_nt: TGTGCCAGCAGTACAGTGATCCAAGAGACCCAGTACTTC
cdr3_aa: CASSTVIQETQYF